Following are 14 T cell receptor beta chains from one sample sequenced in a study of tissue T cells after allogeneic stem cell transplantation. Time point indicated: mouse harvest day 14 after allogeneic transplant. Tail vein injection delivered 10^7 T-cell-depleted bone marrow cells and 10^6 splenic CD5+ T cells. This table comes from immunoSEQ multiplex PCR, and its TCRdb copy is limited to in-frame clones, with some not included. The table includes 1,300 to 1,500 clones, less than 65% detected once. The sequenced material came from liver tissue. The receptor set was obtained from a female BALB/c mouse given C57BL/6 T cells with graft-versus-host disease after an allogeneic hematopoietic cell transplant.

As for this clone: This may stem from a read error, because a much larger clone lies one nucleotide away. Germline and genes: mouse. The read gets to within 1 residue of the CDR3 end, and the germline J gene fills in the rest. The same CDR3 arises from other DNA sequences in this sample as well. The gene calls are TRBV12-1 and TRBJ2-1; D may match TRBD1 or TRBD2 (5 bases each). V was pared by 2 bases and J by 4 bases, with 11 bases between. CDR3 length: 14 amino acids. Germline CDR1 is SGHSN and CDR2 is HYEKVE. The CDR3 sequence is CASSPPGQYAEQFF. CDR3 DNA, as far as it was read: TGTGCCAGCTCTCCACCGGGGCAATATGCTGAGCAGTTC.

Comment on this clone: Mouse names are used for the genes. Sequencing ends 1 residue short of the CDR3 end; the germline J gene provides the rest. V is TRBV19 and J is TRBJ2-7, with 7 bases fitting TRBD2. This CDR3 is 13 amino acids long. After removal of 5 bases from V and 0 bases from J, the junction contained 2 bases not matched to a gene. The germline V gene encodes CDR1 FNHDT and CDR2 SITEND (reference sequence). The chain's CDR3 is CASRLGGSYEQYF. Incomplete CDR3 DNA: TGTGCCAGCAGATTGGGGGGCTCCTATGAACAGTAC.

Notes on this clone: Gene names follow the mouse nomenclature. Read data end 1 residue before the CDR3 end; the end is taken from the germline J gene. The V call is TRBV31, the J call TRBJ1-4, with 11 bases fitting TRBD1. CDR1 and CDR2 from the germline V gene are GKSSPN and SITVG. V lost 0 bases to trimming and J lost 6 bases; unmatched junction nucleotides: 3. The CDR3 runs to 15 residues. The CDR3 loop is CAWSLGTGGDERLFF. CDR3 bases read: TGTGCCTGGAGTCTAGGGACAGGGGGTGACGAAAGATTATTT.

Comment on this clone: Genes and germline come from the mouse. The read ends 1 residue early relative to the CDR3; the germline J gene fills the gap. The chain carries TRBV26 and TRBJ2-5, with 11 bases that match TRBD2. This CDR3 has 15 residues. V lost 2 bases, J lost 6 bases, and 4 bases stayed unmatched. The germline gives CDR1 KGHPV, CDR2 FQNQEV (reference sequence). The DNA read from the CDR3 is TGTGCCAGCAGTCTGAACTGGGGGGGCGCGGACACCCAGTAC. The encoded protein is CASSLNWGGADTQY. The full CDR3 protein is CASSLNWGGADTQYF.

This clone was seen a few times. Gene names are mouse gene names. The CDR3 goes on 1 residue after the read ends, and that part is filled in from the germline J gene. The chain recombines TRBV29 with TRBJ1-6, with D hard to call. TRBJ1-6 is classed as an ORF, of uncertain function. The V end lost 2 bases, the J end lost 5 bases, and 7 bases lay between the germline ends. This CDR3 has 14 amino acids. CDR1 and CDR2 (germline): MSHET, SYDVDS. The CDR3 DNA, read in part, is TGTGCTAGCAGTTTAAACAGAAATAATTCGCCCCTCTAC. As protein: CASSLNRNNSPLY. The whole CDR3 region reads CASSLNRNNSPLYF.

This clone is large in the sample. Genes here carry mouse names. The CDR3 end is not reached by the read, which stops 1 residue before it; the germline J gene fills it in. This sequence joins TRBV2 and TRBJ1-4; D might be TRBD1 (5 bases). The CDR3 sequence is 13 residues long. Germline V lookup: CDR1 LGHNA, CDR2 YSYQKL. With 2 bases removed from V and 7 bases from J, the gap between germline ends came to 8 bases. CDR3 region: CASSQQGLERLFF. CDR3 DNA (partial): TGTGCCAGCAGCCAACAGGGCCTCGAAAGATTATTT.

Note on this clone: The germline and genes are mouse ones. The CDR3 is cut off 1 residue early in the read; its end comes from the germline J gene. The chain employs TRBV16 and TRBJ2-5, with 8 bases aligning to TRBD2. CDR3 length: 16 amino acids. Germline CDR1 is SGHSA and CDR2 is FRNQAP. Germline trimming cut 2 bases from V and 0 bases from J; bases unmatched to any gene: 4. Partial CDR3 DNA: TGTGCAAGCAGCTTATTTGGGGGGGTTAACCAAGACACCCAGTAC. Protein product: CASSLFGGVNQDTQY. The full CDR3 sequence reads CASSLFGGVNQDTQYF.

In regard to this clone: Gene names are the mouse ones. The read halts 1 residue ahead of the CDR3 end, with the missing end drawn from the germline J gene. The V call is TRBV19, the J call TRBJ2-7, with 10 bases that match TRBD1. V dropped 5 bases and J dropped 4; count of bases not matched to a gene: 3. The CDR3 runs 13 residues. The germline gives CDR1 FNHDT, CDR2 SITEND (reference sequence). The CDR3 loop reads CASSTGQGYEQYF. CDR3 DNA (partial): TGTGCCAGCAGCACGGGACAGGGGTATGAACAGTAC.

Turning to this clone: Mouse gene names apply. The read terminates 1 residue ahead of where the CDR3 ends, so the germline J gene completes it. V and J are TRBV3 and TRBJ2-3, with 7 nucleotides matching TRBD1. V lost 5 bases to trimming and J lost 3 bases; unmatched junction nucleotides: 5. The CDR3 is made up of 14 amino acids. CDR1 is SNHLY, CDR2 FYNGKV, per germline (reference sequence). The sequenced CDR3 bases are TGTGCCAGCAGCCTACAGGGGAGGGCAGAAACGCTGTAT. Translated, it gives CASSLQGRAETLY. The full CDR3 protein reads CASSLQGRAETLYF.

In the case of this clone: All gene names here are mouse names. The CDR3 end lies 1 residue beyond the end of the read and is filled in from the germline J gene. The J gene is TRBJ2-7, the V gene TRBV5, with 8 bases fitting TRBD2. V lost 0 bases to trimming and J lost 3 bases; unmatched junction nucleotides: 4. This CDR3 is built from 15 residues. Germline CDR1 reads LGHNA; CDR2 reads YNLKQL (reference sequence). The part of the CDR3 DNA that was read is TGTGCCAGCAGCCAAGATTGGGGGGGGCGCTATGAACAGTAC. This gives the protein CASSQDWGGRYEQY. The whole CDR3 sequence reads CASSQDWGGRYEQYF.

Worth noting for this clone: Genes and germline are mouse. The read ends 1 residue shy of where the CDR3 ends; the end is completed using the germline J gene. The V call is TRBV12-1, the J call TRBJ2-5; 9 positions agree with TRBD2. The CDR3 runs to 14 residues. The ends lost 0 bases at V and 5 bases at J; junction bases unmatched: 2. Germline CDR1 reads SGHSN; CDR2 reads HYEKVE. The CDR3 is CASSLSGLGDTQYF. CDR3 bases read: TGTGCCAGCTCTCTCTCGGGACTGGGAGACACCCAGTAC.

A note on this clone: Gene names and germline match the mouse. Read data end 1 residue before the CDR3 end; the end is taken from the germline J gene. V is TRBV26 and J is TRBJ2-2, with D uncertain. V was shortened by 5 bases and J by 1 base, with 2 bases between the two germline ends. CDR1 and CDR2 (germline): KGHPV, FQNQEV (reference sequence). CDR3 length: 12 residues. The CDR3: CASSRNTGQLYF. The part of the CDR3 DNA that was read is TGTGCCAGCAGTAGAAACACCGGGCAGCTCTAC.

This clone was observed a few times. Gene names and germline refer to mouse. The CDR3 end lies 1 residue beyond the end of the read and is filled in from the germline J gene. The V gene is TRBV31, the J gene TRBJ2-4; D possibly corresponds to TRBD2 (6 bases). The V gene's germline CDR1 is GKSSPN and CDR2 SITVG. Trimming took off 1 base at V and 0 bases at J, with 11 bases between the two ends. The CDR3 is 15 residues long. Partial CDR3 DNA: TGTGCCTGGAGTCCTCGACTGGAGAGTCAAAACACCTTGTAC. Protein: CAWSPRLESQNTLY. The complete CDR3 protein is CAWSPRLESQNTLYF. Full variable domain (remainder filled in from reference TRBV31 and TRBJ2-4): AQTIHQWPVAEIKAVGSPLSLGCTIKGKSSPNLYWYWQATGGTLQQLFYSITVGQVESVVQLNLSASRPKDDQFILSTEKLLLSHSGFYLCAWSPRLESQNTLYFGAGTRLSVL.

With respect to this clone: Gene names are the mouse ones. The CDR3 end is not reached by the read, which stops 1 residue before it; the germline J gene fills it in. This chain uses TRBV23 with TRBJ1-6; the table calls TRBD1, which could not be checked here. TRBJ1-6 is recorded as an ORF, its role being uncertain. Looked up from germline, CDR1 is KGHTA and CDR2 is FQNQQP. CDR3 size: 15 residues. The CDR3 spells CSSSRDRVGNSPLYF. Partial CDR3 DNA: TGCTCCAGCAGCCGGGACAGGGTTGGGAATTCGCCCCTCTAC.